The source of this TCR beta chain is a study of HIV-infected children after antiretroviral therapy interruption. In the study overall: Most children had recorded EBV and CMV exposure.

Treatment: PENTA 11 planned treatment interruption arm or continuous ART arm. Unique molecular identifiers were included in an RNA-based 3' RACE TCR library. MiXCR, applied by TCRdb to the 3' RACE reads, yields one record per CDR3 protein. Of more than 75,000 distinct CDR3 sequences detected, around 6.9% appear once; the ten largest clones hold about 1.1%. CDR1 is SGHRS and CDR2 is YFSETQ in the germline V gene. Trimming removed 5 bases from V and 0 bases from J; junction bases left unmatched: 6. CDR3 length equals 18 residues. Sequences were derived from CD45RA+ CD4+ T cells from PBMCs, pooled from several time points, sampled from a donor given antiretroviral therapy, either interrupted or continuous. As for subset: naive CD4+ CD45RA+ CD45RO- T cells. The rearrangement joins TRBV5-1 to TRBJ2-3; 16 bases agree with TRBD2. The TCR sequence derives from a pool of human donors with HIV. The CDR3 loop reads CASRRGTSGGASTDTQYF. The CDR3 DNA follows: TGCGCCAGCAGAAGAGGGACTAGCGGGGGGGCCAGCACAGATACGCAGTATTTT.